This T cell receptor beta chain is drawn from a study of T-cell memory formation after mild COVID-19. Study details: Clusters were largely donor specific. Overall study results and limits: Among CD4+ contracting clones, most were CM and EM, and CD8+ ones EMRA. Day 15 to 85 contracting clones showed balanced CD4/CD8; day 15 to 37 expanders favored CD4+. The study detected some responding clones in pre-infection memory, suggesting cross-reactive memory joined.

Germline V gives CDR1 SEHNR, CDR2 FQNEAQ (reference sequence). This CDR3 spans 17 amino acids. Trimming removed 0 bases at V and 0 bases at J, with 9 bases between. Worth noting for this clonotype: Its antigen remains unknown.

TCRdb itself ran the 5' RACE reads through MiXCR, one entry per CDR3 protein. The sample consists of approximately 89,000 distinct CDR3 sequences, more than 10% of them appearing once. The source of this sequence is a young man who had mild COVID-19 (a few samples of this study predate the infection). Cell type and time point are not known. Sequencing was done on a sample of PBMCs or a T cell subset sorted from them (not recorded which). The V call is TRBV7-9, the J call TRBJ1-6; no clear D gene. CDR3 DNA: TGTGCCAGCAGCTTAGCGCCACTGGGCTCCTATAATTCACCCCTCCACTTT. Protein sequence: CASSLAPLGSYNSPLHF. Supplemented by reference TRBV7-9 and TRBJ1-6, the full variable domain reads DTGVSQNPRHKITKRGQNVTFRCDPISEHNRLYWYRQTLGQGPEFLTYFQNEAQLEKSRLLSDRFSAERPKGSFSTLEIQRTEQGDSAMYLCASSLAPLGSYNSPLHFGNGTRLTVT.